These 8 T cell receptor beta chains originate from one sample sequenced in a study of T cell repertoires in cytomegalovirus infection. TCRdb fed the reads into MiXCR, producing one record per CDR3 protein. The table records roughly 800,000 distinct CDR3 sequences, about 27% of them present only once. The antigens for these receptors are not known. The sample here was cultured CD8+ T cells from PBMCs, taken from culture after CMV antigen stimulation. These receptors were collected from a human donor in good health (CMV status not recorded). Some clones in this sample may be carry-over from other donors' samples.

J is TRBJ1-1 and V is TRBV7-6; D gene ambiguous. The CDR3 has 15 amino acids. The germline V gene encodes CDR1 SGHVS and CDR2 FNYEAQ. V was clipped by 1 base and J by 5 bases, with 14 bases between them. CDR3 sequence reads: CASSLDSGYGTEAFF. For the CDR3, the DNA is TGTGCCAGCAGCTTAGATTCAGGCTATGGGACTGAAGCTTTCTTT. The full variable domain, completed using reference TRBV7-6 and TRBJ1-1, is GAGVSQSPRYKVTKRGQDVALRCDPISGHVSLYWYRQALGQGPEFLTYFNYEAQQDKSGLPNDRFSAERPEGSISTLTIQRTEQRDSAMYRCASSLDSGYGTEAFFGQGTRLTVV.

The genes are TRBV2 and TRBJ2-3; D is perhaps TRBD1 or TRBD2 (6 bases each). V was pared by 7 bases and J by 1 base, with 12 bases between. The germline V gene encodes CDR1 SNHLY and CDR2 FYNNEI. The CDR3 is 14 amino acids. The DNA of the CDR3 is TGTGCCAGCAAGGAAAGGGGGGGCACAGATACGCAGTATTTT. This encodes CASKERGGTDTQYF.

Here the CDR3 DNA reads TGTGCCAGCAGTTTGCTTGCGAGCACTGGGGCCAACGTCCTGACTTTC. Translating gives CASSLLASTGANVLTF. The chain uses TRBV27 and TRBJ2-6; no clear D gene. The CDR3 runs to 16 residues. V was shortened by 3 bases and J by 2 bases, with 11 bases between the two germline ends. The germline V gene encodes CDR1 MNHEY and CDR2 SMNVEV (reference sequence). The complete variable domain, with remaining parts taken from reference TRBV27 and TRBJ2-6, reads EAQVTQNPRYLITVTGKKLTVTCSQNMNHEYMSWYRQDPGLGLRQIYYSMNVEVTDKGDVPEGYKVSRKEKRNFPLILESPSPNQTSLYFCASSLLASTGANVLTFGAGSRLTVL.

The CDR3 nucleotides read TGTGCCAGCAGCCGAGCGGGGGGTCCCGGCGGGGAGCTGTTTTTT. It yields the protein CASSRAGGPGGELFF. V and J are TRBV7-6 and TRBJ2-2; 9 bases are a match to TRBD2. The V segment lost 5 bases and the J segment 7 bases; nucleotides outside the gene matches: 8. There are 15 residues in the CDR3. Germline V gene data show CDR1 as SGHVS and CDR2 as FNYEAQ.

As DNA, the CDR3 is TGTGCCAGCAGCTTAAACAACTACGAGCAGTACGTC. Protein: CASSLNNYEQYV. This rearrangement joins TRBV7-9 to TRBJ2-7; no reliable D call. This CDR3 spans 12 amino acids. The V and J ends lost 2 bases and 3 bases respectively, with 5 bases between them. CDR1 is SEHNR and CDR2 is FQNEAQ in the germline V gene (reference sequence).

This clonotype has a single count. The gene calls are TRBV27 and TRBJ2-7, with 7 positions matching TRBD2. Germline CDR1 MNHEY, CDR2 SMNVEV (reference sequence). This CDR3 contains 14 residues. The V and J ends lost 6 bases and 5 bases, in that order; junction bases with no gene match: 10. The CDR3 loop reads CASSWTSSSHEQYF. CDR3 nucleotide sequence: TGTGCCAGCAGCTGGACTAGTTCGTCCCACGAGCAGTACTTC.

This clonotype was seen only a few times. The gene calls are TRBV7-9 and TRBJ1-5; the D is unclear. The germline CDR1 and CDR2 sequences are SEHNR and FQNEAQ (reference sequence). V lost 4 bases, J lost 5 bases, and 9 bases lay in between. The CDR3 spans 13 residues. The CDR3 reads CASSSLIDQPQHF. The DNA of the CDR3 is TGTGCCAGCAGCTCCCTCATAGATCAGCCCCAGCATTTT.

This clonotype has more than one count but fewer than ten. The rearrangement links TRBV28 to TRBJ2-1; TRBD2 agrees at 12 bases. After removal of 4 bases from V and 8 bases from J, the junction contained 3 bases not matched to a gene. Germline V CDR1 and CDR2: MDHEN, SYDVKM. There are 14 residues in the CDR3. The CDR3 nucleotides are TGTGCCAGCAGTTCGCTAGCGGGGGGGGATGAGCAGTTCTTC. This translates into CASSSLAGGDEQFF. Full variable domain (missing parts from reference TRBV28 and TRBJ2-1): DVKVTQSSRYLVKRTGEKVFLECVQDMDHENMFWYRQDPGLGLRLIYFSYDVKMKEKGDIPEGYSVSREKKERFSLILESASTNQTSMYLCASSSLAGGDEQFFGPGTRLTVL.